The rows below give T cell receptor beta chains drawn from one sample of a study of T cell responses to AZD1222 COVID-19 vaccine. Produced via immunoSEQ multiplex PCR; TCRdb's table is partial and in-frame only. Of 95,000 to 150,000 clones listed, more than 70% are singletons. This material consisted of peripheral blood, taken on day 0 of AZD1222 vaccination. The receptors shown here come from an adult in good health. Each CDR3 is given with its conserved first and last residue. The D gene is left open where the match is weak. Clone size is given for some rows only: seen once, a few or many times, or a class if the clone is expanded.

v_call,clone_size,j_call,d_call,cdr3_nt,cdr3_aa
TRBV10-3,.,TRBJ2-3,.,TGTGCCATCAGTGAGCCCCTGGGCAGGGCAAGCACAGATACGCAGTATTTT,CAISEPLGRASTDTQYF
TRBV7-8,.,TRBJ1-4,TRBD1,TGTGCCAGCACACAGGGGGCGCGTGAAAAACTGTTTTTT,CASTQGAREKLFF
TRBV6-1,.,TRBJ2-5,TRBD1,TGTGCCAGCAGTGACCGGACAGGGTGGCAAGAGACCCAGTACTTC,CASSDRTGWQETQYF
TRBV28,once,TRBJ2-7,.,TGTGCCAGCAGTTTAAGGGGATTCGAGCAGTACTTC,CASSLRGFEQYF
TRBV3-1/TRBV3-2,.,TRBJ2-7,.,TGTGCCAGCAGCCCGAGATCCCGGAGCTCCTACGAGCAGTACTTC,CASSPRSRSSYEQYF
TRBV10-2,.,TRBJ1-4,.,TGCGCCAGCAGTGAGCCTACAGGCGGACTGTTTTTT,CASSEPTGGLFF
TRBV6-5,.,TRBJ2-3,.,TGTGCCAGCAGTTCCGCCGGGGGCACAGATACGCAGTATTTT,CASSSAGGTDTQYF
TRBV6-4,few,TRBJ2-1,.,TGTGCCAGCAGTGCTTCCCAGGGGACGGGGAATGAGCAGTTCTTC,CASSASQGTGNEQFF
TRBV3-1/TRBV3-2,.,TRBJ1-2,TRBD1,TGTGCCAGCAGCCCGGGACAGGGGATCTATGGCTACACCTTC,CASSPGQGIYGYTF
TRBV4-3,.,TRBJ1-5,TRBD1,TGCGCCAGCAGCCTCAAGGTAGGGGGCAACCAGCCCCAGCATTTT,CASSLKVGGNQPQHF
TRBV24-1,.,TRBJ2-3,.,TGTGCCACCAGTGATTTGAGGCAGGCTAGTAGCACAGATACGCAGTATTTT,CATSDLRQASSTDTQYF
TRBV9,.,TRBJ2-7,.,TGTGCCAGCAGCGTAAGCGACCGAAACTACGAGCAGTACTTC,CASSVSDRNYEQYF
TRBV6-6,.,TRBJ1-1,.,TGTGCCAGCAGCCCGGGGGGCTCGAACACTGAAGCTTTCTTT,CASSPGGSNTEAFF
TRBV4-1,.,TRBJ2-3,TRBD2,TGCGCCAGCAGCCAAGACCCTCGGGGGGGGCAGGATACGCAGTATTTT,CASSQDPRGGQDTQYF
TRBV11-2,.,TRBJ1-2,.,TGTGCCAGCAGCTTAGGGCAGGGAAGTGGCTACACCTTC,CASSLGQGSGYTF
TRBV4-2,.,TRBJ1-2,.,TGTGCCAGCAGCCAAGATCTAACGCTTAACTATGGCTACACCTTC,CASSQDLTLNYGYTF
TRBV10-2,.,TRBJ2-1,TRBD2,TGCGCCAGTCAACTAGCGGGGGCTGGCAATGAGCAGTTCTTC,CASQLAGAGNEQFF
TRBV7-9,.,TRBJ1-1,.,TGTGCCAGCAGCCCTCGGGCAGGGTCCATGAACACTGAAGCTTTCTTT,CASSPRAGSMNTEAFF
TRBV29-1,.,TRBJ1-2,.,TGCAGCGTTGATTACGGGCGAAGAGGCTACACCTTC,CSVDYGRRGYTF
TRBV28,.,TRBJ1-2,TRBD1,TGTGCCAGCAGTGATGGACAGGGAACGGTCGGCTACACCTTC,CASSDGQGTVGYTF
TRBV3-1/TRBV3-2,once,TRBJ2-6,.,TGTGCCAGCAGCTACTATGGGAACAGGGCCAACGTCCTGACTTTC,CASSYYGNRANVLTF
TRBV7-2,.,TRBJ1-4,.,TGTGCCAGCAGCGATCAAGGGGGGGTTGGCGAAAAACTGTTTTTT,CASSDQGGVGEKLFF
TRBV9,.,TRBJ2-2,.,TGTGCCTCAGGGGACACCGGGGAGCTGTTTTTT,CASGDTGELFF
TRBV4-3,.,TRBJ2-1,.,TGCGCCAGCAGCCAAGGGGACATGTCCTACAATGAGCAGTTCTTC,CASSQGDMSYNEQFF
TRBV18,.,TRBJ1-1,.,TGTGCCAGCTCACCGCCCCGGGGGGGCCTGAACACTGAAGCTTTCTTT,CASSPPRGGLNTEAFF
TRBV10-3,once,TRBJ2-5,.,TGTGCCATCAGGAGCTGGGAGACCCAGTACTTC,CAIRSWETQYF
TRBV7-9,.,TRBJ2-5,TRBD1,TGTGCCAGCAGCTTAGGAGGGACAGTCCAAGAGACCCAGTACTTC,CASSLGGTVQETQYF
TRBV13,.,TRBJ1-1,.,TGTGCCAGCAGCTTAGGGCAGATTGAAGCTTTCTTT,CASSLGQIEAFF